This is a list of T cell receptor beta chains from one sample in a study of a mutant IDH1 vaccine in newly diagnosed glioma. Their antigen targets remain unknown. Sequenced by immunoSEQ multiplex PCR; TCRdb stores in-frame clones only, minus some. The profile shows about 56,000 clones, over 70% of them singletons. Sequences were derived from PBMCs, sampled from a glioma patient whose treatment included an IDH1 peptide vaccine. The receptors shown here come from a man aged 45-60 years with glioma. CDR3s include the opening cysteine and the closing phenylalanine or tryptophan. The order of the fields is clone size, D gene, J gene, V gene, CDR3 protein, CDR3 DNA. A D gene is named only where the DNA matches it firmly. A row's size may be missing; if present it is once, few, many or a size class.

clone size: .
D gene: .
J gene: TRBJ2-7
V gene: TRBV6-5
CDR3 protein: CASSYKGSHEQYF
CDR3 DNA: TGTGCCAGCAGTTACAAGGGCTCTCACGAGCAGTACTTC

clone size: .
D gene: .
J gene: TRBJ2-7
V gene: TRBV5-4
CDR3 protein: CASSLLELSYEQYF
CDR3 DNA: TGTGCCAGCAGCTTGTTGGAGCTCTCCTACGAGCAGTACTTC

clone size: .
D gene: TRBD2
J gene: TRBJ2-3
V gene: TRBV25-1
CDR3 protein: CASSESSGLQTDTQYF
CDR3 DNA: TGTGCCAGCAGTGAATCCTCGGGACTACAAACAGATACGCAGTATTTT

clone size: .
D gene: .
J gene: TRBJ1-2
V gene: TRBV30
CDR3 protein: CAWTDSFDYGYTF
CDR3 DNA: TGTGCCTGGACCGACAGTTTCGACTATGGCTACACCTTC

clone size: once
D gene: .
J gene: TRBJ2-4
V gene: TRBV6-5
CDR3 protein: CASSSSGISVKNIQYF
CDR3 DNA: TGTGCCAGCAGTTCCTCCGGCATTTCAGTCAAAAACATTCAGTACTTC

clone size: .
D gene: .
J gene: TRBJ2-3
V gene: TRBV9
CDR3 protein: CASSVADFDDTQYF
CDR3 DNA: TGTGCCAGCAGCGTAGCGGACTTCGACGATACGCAGTATTTT

clone size: .
D gene: .
J gene: TRBJ2-1
V gene: TRBV9
CDR3 protein: CASSVGRRLNEQFF
CDR3 DNA: TGTGCCAGCAGCGTGGGACGGCGTCTCAATGAGCAGTTCTTC

clone size: .
D gene: TRBD1
J gene: TRBJ1-3
V gene: TRBV19
CDR3 protein: CASSRDRVSGNTIYF
CDR3 DNA: TGTGCCAGTTCCCGGGACAGGGTCTCTGGAAACACCATATATTTT

clone size: .
D gene: .
J gene: TRBJ1-5
V gene: TRBV9
CDR3 protein: CASSAYGGHQPQHF
CDR3 DNA: TGTGCCAGCAGCGCCTACGGCGGGCATCAGCCCCAGCATTTT

clone size: .
D gene: TRBD1
J gene: TRBJ1-4
V gene: TRBV5-4
CDR3 protein: CASSPRQGTNEKLFF
CDR3 DNA: TGTGCCAGCAGCCCGAGACAGGGAACTAATGAAAAACTGTTTTTT

clone size: .
D gene: .
J gene: TRBJ1-3
V gene: TRBV25-1
CDR3 protein: CASSERTSGNTIYF
CDR3 DNA: TGTGCCAGCAGTGAGAGGACATCTGGAAACACCATATATTTT

clone size: .
D gene: .
J gene: TRBJ2-1
V gene: TRBV5-1
CDR3 protein: CASSLVTYNEQFF
CDR3 DNA: TGCGCCAGCAGCTTGGTCACTTACAATGAGCAGTTCTTC

clone size: few
D gene: .
J gene: TRBJ2-2
V gene: TRBV10-3
CDR3 protein: CAISEGDRLGGELFF
CDR3 DNA: TGTGCCATCAGTGAGGGGGACCGCTTAGGCGGGGAGCTGTTTTTT

clone size: .
D gene: .
J gene: TRBJ2-6
V gene: TRBV30
CDR3 protein: CAWERGSGANVLTF
CDR3 DNA: TGTGCCTGGGAGAGGGGCTCTGGGGCCAACGTCCTGACTTTC

clone size: once
D gene: TRBD1
J gene: TRBJ1-1
V gene: TRBV10-2
CDR3 protein: CASRGTDRTEAFF
CDR3 DNA: TGCGCCAGCAGAGGGACAGATCGTACTGAAGCTTTCTTT

clone size: .
D gene: .
J gene: TRBJ2-7
V gene: TRBV20-1
CDR3 protein: CSAALNFEQYF
CDR3 DNA: TGCAGTGCCGCTCTAAATTTCGAGCAGTACTTC

clone size: .
D gene: .
J gene: TRBJ2-3
V gene: TRBV9
CDR3 protein: CASSVVSGDTQYF
CDR3 DNA: TGTGCCAGCAGCGTAGTATCGGGTGATACGCAGTATTTT

clone size: once
D gene: .
J gene: TRBJ1-6
V gene: TRBV27
CDR3 protein: CASSWGRNSPLHF
CDR3 DNA: TGTGCCAGCAGTTGGGGCCGCAATTCACCCCTCCACTTT

clone size: .
D gene: .
J gene: TRBJ2-7
V gene: TRBV9
CDR3 protein: CASSTRDAGYEQYF
CDR3 DNA: TGTGCCAGCAGCACCCGGGACGCCGGGTACGAGCAGTACTTC

clone size: .
D gene: .
J gene: TRBJ2-2
V gene: TRBV5-1
CDR3 protein: CASSLAGGDTGELFF
CDR3 DNA: TGCGCCAGCAGCTTGGCCGGCGGGGACACCGGGGAGCTGTTTTTT

clone size: .
D gene: TRBD2
J gene: TRBJ2-1
V gene: TRBV18
CDR3 protein: CASSTSVRGGDEQFF
CDR3 DNA: TGTGCCAGCTCTACCTCAGTCCGGGGGGGGGATGAGCAGTTCTTC

clone size: .
D gene: .
J gene: TRBJ2-7
V gene: TRBV9
CDR3 protein: CASSVGDGSYEQYF
CDR3 DNA: TGTGCCAGCAGCGTTGGGGACGGTTCCTACGAGCAGTACTTC

clone size: few
D gene: .
J gene: TRBJ1-5
V gene: TRBV10-3
CDR3 protein: CAISERQGSQPQHF
CDR3 DNA: TGTGCCATCAGTGAAAGGCAGGGGAGTCAGCCCCAGCATTTT

clone size: few
D gene: .
J gene: TRBJ1-1
V gene: TRBV28
CDR3 protein: CASSSDGNTEAFF
CDR3 DNA: TGTGCCAGCAGTTCCGACGGCAACACTGAAGCTTTCTTT

clone size: .
D gene: TRBD1
J gene: TRBJ1-2
V gene: TRBV6-5
CDR3 protein: CASSYLGTDYGYTF
CDR3 DNA: TGTGCCAGCAGTTACCTCGGGACAGATTATGGCTACACCTTC

clone size: once
D gene: .
J gene: TRBJ2-4
V gene: TRBV29-1
CDR3 protein: CSVVVLLAKNIQYF
CDR3 DNA: TGCAGCGTTGTGGTCCTCCTAGCCAAAAACATTCAGTACTTC

clone size: .
D gene: .
J gene: TRBJ2-5
V gene: TRBV18
CDR3 protein: CASTPGPGDRTQYF
CDR3 DNA: TGTGCCAGCACACCAGGGCCGGGGGATCGGACCCAGTACTTC

clone size: .
D gene: TRBD2
J gene: TRBJ2-7
V gene: TRBV30
CDR3 protein: CALLAGAYEQYF
CDR3 DNA: TGTGCCTTGCTAGCGGGGGCCTACGAGCAGTACTTC

clone size: once
D gene: .
J gene: TRBJ2-7
V gene: TRBV7-8
CDR3 protein: CASSPGTLTYEQYF
CDR3 DNA: TGTGCCAGCAGCCCGGGGACACTCACCTACGAGCAGTACTTC

clone size: .
D gene: .
J gene: TRBJ1-5
V gene: TRBV4-2
CDR3 protein: CASSQEGRQPQHF
CDR3 DNA: TGTGCCAGCAGCCAAGAGGGGAGGCAGCCCCAGCATTTT

clone size: few
D gene: .
J gene: TRBJ1-6
V gene: TRBV21-1
CDR3 protein: CASSKGDRGSPLHF
CDR3 DNA: TGTGCCAGCAGCAAAGGGGACAGGGGATCACCCCTCCACTTT

clone size: .
D gene: .
J gene: TRBJ1-3
V gene: TRBV10-3
CDR3 protein: CAISESTGAHTIYF
CDR3 DNA: TGTGCCATCAGTGAGTCGACGGGGGCTCACACCATATATTTT

clone size: .
D gene: TRBD2
J gene: TRBJ2-1
V gene: TRBV5-4
CDR3 protein: CASSPRTSGGTIYNEQFF
CDR3 DNA: TGTGCCAGCAGCCCCCGGACTAGCGGGGGAACTATCTACAATGAGCAGTTCTTC

clone size: .
D gene: .
J gene: TRBJ1-2
V gene: TRBV27
CDR3 protein: CASSLSVSGDLWGYTF
CDR3 DNA: TGTGCCAGCAGTTTATCGGTTTCCGGGGATCTTTGGGGCTACACCTTC

clone size: few
D gene: TRBD1
J gene: TRBJ1-6
V gene: TRBV7-9
CDR3 protein: CASSHDRTGTNSPLHF
CDR3 DNA: TGTGCCAGCAGCCACGATCGGACAGGTACCAATTCACCCCTCCACTTT

clone size: .
D gene: .
J gene: TRBJ2-7
V gene: TRBV4-3
CDR3 protein: CASSPSPGPYEQYF
CDR3 DNA: TGCGCCAGCAGCCCGTCCCCGGGGCCCTACGAGCAGTACTTC

clone size: .
D gene: .
J gene: TRBJ1-1
V gene: TRBV6-6
CDR3 protein: CASSQAEGLKGFF
CDR3 DNA: TGTGCCAGCAGTCAAGCGGAAGGCTTGAAAGGTTTCTTT

clone size: .
D gene: .
J gene: TRBJ2-1
V gene: TRBV5-6
CDR3 protein: CASSLLDYNEQFF
CDR3 DNA: TGTGCCAGCAGCCTGCTTGACTACAATGAGCAGTTCTTC

clone size: .
D gene: .
J gene: TRBJ1-2
V gene: TRBV7-2
CDR3 protein: CASSPQGGSGYTF
CDR3 DNA: TGTGCCAGCAGCCCACAGGGAGGATCTGGCTACACCTTC

clone size: .
D gene: .
J gene: TRBJ1-1
V gene: TRBV20-1
CDR3 protein: CSAWARTEAFF
CDR3 DNA: TGCAGTGCTTGGGCCCGGACTGAAGCTTTCTTT

clone size: .
D gene: .
J gene: TRBJ2-5
V gene: TRBV14
CDR3 protein: CASSLGPNQETQYF
CDR3 DNA: TGTGCCAGCAGCCTTGGGCCAAACCAAGAGACCCAGTACTTC

clone size: .
D gene: .
J gene: TRBJ1-2
V gene: TRBV5-5
CDR3 protein: CASSSEGYGYTF
CDR3 DNA: TGTGCCAGCAGCTCTGAGGGCTATGGCTACACCTTC

clone size: .
D gene: .
J gene: TRBJ2-7
V gene: TRBV7-9
CDR3 protein: CASSSGQFYEQYF
CDR3 DNA: TGTGCCAGCAGCTCAGGACAATTCTACGAGCAGTACTTC

clone size: few
D gene: .
J gene: TRBJ1-1
V gene: TRBV9
CDR3 protein: CASSVRGDTEAFF
CDR3 DNA: TGTGCCAGCAGCGTTAGGGGGGACACTGAAGCTTTCTTT

clone size: .
D gene: .
J gene: TRBJ1-5
V gene: TRBV4-2
CDR3 protein: CASRSWVGTNQPQHF
CDR3 DNA: TGTGCCAGCAGATCATGGGTGGGGACCAATCAGCCCCAGCATTTT

clone size: .
D gene: .
J gene: TRBJ2-6
V gene: TRBV4-1
CDR3 protein: CASSNGQNFYSGANVLTF
CDR3 DNA: TGCGCCAGCAGCAACGGACAAAATTTCTACTCTGGGGCCAACGTCCTGACTTTC

clone size: .
D gene: TRBD1
J gene: TRBJ2-5
V gene: TRBV10-1
CDR3 protein: CASSRQGEETQYF
CDR3 DNA: TGCGCCAGCAGTAGACAGGGAGAGGAGACCCAGTACTTC

clone size: once
D gene: .
J gene: TRBJ2-1
V gene: TRBV5-1
CDR3 protein: CASSLEPGGDNEQFF
CDR3 DNA: TGCGCCAGCAGCTTGGAACCGGGGGGCGACAATGAGCAGTTCTTC

clone size: few
D gene: .
J gene: TRBJ1-1
V gene: TRBV6-1
CDR3 protein: CASSVAALNTEAFF
CDR3 DNA: TGTGCCAGCAGTGTAGCAGCCTTGAACACTGAAGCTTTCTTT

clone size: .
D gene: TRBD1
J gene: TRBJ2-7
V gene: TRBV4-3
CDR3 protein: CASSQGTGTYEQYF
CDR3 DNA: TGCGCCAGCAGCCAGGGGACAGGGACCTACGAGCAGTACTTC

clone size: few
D gene: .
J gene: TRBJ1-1
V gene: TRBV30
CDR3 protein: CARRGGGGGHTEAFF
CDR3 DNA: TGTGCCCGCCGGGGAGGGGGTGGTGGTCACACTGAAGCTTTCTTT

clone size: .
D gene: .
J gene: TRBJ1-2
V gene: TRBV19
CDR3 protein: CASSVQGLDLYGYTF
CDR3 DNA: TGTGCCAGTAGTGTACAGGGCCTCGACCTTTATGGCTACACCTTC

clone size: .
D gene: .
J gene: TRBJ2-1
V gene: TRBV27
CDR3 protein: CASSLSGSSYNEQFF
CDR3 DNA: TGTGCCAGCAGTTTATCGGGCAGCTCTTACAATGAGCAGTTCTTC

clone size: .
D gene: TRBD2
J gene: TRBJ2-1
V gene: TRBV4-3
CDR3 protein: CASSPAGLASNEQFF
CDR3 DNA: TGCGCCAGCAGCCCTGCGGGACTAGCTTCAAATGAGCAGTTCTTC

clone size: .
D gene: TRBD1
J gene: TRBJ2-4
V gene: TRBV19
CDR3 protein: CASSIDLEAGGIQYF
CDR3 DNA: TGTGCCAGTAGTATAGATCTGGAGGCAGGGGGCATTCAGTACTTC

clone size: .
D gene: .
J gene: TRBJ2-4
V gene: TRBV7-8
CDR3 protein: CASSLLGRNIQYF
CDR3 DNA: TGTGCCAGCAGCTTACTGGGACGGAACATTCAGTACTTC

clone size: .
D gene: .
J gene: TRBJ2-2
V gene: TRBV28
CDR3 protein: CASTRTDTGELFF
CDR3 DNA: TGTGCCAGCACCCGGACAGACACCGGGGAGCTGTTTTTT

clone size: .
D gene: .
J gene: TRBJ1-4
V gene: TRBV5-4
CDR3 protein: CASSQRSGLLGEKLFF
CDR3 DNA: TGTGCCAGCAGCCAACGTTCGGGACTTCTAGGTGAAAAACTGTTTTTT